The subject of this entry is one TCR beta chain. Other DNA sequences in the sample encode the same CDR3. The CDR3 sequence is 14 residues long. V dropped 3 bases and J dropped 3; count of bases not matched to a gene: 2. Germline loops: CDR1 MNHNS, CDR2 SASEGT. The study ran the assay at deep level. Measured with immunoSEQ multiplex PCR; TCRdb has only the in-frame clones, and not every one. Of 470,000 or so clones in the sample, approximately 78% were seen once. This sample stems from a study of shared clonotypes between healthy human individuals. The J gene is TRBJ2-3, the V gene TRBV6-1; 8 bases fit TRBD1. The sequence was collected from a woman aged 40 to 50 in good health. Some clones in this sample may be carry-over from other donors' samples. Sequenced input: PBMCs. The CDR3 DNA reads TGTGCCAGCAGTGACAGGGGGCCGACAGATACGCAGTATTTT. Translated: CASSDRGPTDTQYF.